Listed below are T cell receptor beta chains from one sample, sequenced in a study of radiotherapy plus CTLA-4 blockade in lung cancer. TCRdb's table, derived via immunoSEQ multiplex PCR, lists solely in-frame clones and lacks some. The sample lists 81,000 or so clones; roughly 86% were seen once. The sequencing here drew on peripheral blood, taken from a patient treated with radiotherapy plus ipilimumab. The receptors stem from a human donor with non-small cell lung cancer who had stable disease on radiotherapy plus ipilimumab. Each CDR3 is given with its conserved first and last residue. Each record gives: V gene, D gene, clone size, J gene, CDR3 protein, CDR3 DNA. A D gene is named only where the DNA matches it firmly. Clone size is given for some rows only: seen once, a few or many times, or a class if the clone is expanded.

TRBV6-5	NA	NA	TRBJ1-6	CASSYSGQGFNSPLHF	TGTGCCAGCAGTTACTCTGGGCAGGGATTTAATTCACCCCTCCACTTT
TRBV12-5	NA	NA	TRBJ1-2	CASGLDSYGYTF	TGTGCTAGTGGTTTGGACAGCTATGGCTACACCTTC
TRBV11-1	NA	NA	TRBJ2-7	CASSSGAYEQYF	TGTGCCAGCAGTTCGGGGGCCTACGAGCAGTACTTC
TRBV6-1	NA	NA	TRBJ1-1	CASSFSDMNTEAFF	TGTGCCAGCAGTTTTTCAGACATGAACACTGAAGCTTTCTTT
TRBV5-1	NA	NA	TRBJ1-2	CASSPGQWGYTF	TGCGCCAGCAGCCCCGGACAGTGGGGCTACACCTTC
TRBV7-9	NA	NA	TRBJ1-2	CASSQDIYGYTF	TGTGCCAGCAGCCAGGACATCTATGGCTACACCTTC
TRBV18	NA	NA	TRBJ2-5	CASSSTAQETQYF	TGTGCCAGCTCAAGTACAGCTCAAGAGACCCAGTACTTC
TRBV7-2	TRBD2	NA	TRBJ2-7	CASSPGLASSYEQYF	TGTGCCAGCAGTCCCGGACTAGCGAGCTCCTACGAGCAGTACTTC
TRBV15	TRBD2	NA	TRBJ2-7	CATSLGGGLYEQYF	TGTGCCACCTCCCTGGGGGGGGGACTCTACGAGCAGTACTTC
TRBV9	TRBD2	NA	TRBJ2-2	CASSAGTRTGELFF	TGTGCCAGCAGCGCCGGGACTAGGACCGGGGAGCTGTTTTTT
TRBV25-1	NA	once	TRBJ2-2	CASKRQGRNGELFF	TGTGCCAGCAAAAGGCAGGGTCGAAACGGGGAGCTGTTTTTT
TRBV28	NA	NA	TRBJ2-2	CASSPKSSGELFF	TGTGCCAGCAGTCCCAAGTCCTCCGGGGAGCTGTTTTTT
TRBV9	TRBD1	NA	TRBJ1-6	CASSVEDRNSPLHF	TGTGCCAGCAGCGTAGAGGACAGGAATTCACCCCTCCACTTT
TRBV5-6	NA	NA	TRBJ2-7	CASSLRGYEQYF	TGTGCCAGCAGCTTGAGGGGGTACGAGCAGTACTTC
TRBV6-1	NA	NA	TRBJ2-7	CASSERQGTYYEQYF	TGTGCCAGCAGCGAAAGGCAAGGCACCTACTACGAGCAGTACTTC
TRBV14	NA	few	TRBJ2-3	CASSQTGSPGNTQYF	TGTGCCAGCAGCCAGACAGGCTCTCCCGGGAATACGCAGTATTTT
TRBV11-2	TRBD2	NA	TRBJ2-5	CATALAGLRETQYF	TGTGCCACCGCACTAGCGGGGCTCCGGGAGACCCAGTACTTC
TRBV4-2	TRBD1	NA	TRBJ1-5	CASSQGQGSNQPQHF	TGTGCCAGCAGCCAAGGACAGGGGAGCAATCAGCCCCAGCATTTT
TRBV11-2	NA	NA	TRBJ2-7	CASSYVQKGLGNEQYF	TGTGCCAGCAGCTACGTTCAGAAGGGGCTCGGGAACGAGCAGTACTTC
TRBV11-3	NA	NA	TRBJ1-1	CASSLDGRWDTEAFF	TGTGCCAGCAGCTTAGATGGCAGGTGGGACACTGAAGCTTTCTTT
TRBV5-4	TRBD2	NA	TRBJ2-3	CASSLAGREGTDTQYF	TGTGCCAGCAGCTTGGCCGGGCGGGAGGGCACAGATACGCAGTATTTT
TRBV9	NA	NA	TRBJ2-7	CASSVDLGILQDEQYF	TGTGCCAGCAGCGTAGATCTTGGTATTCTTCAGGACGAGCAGTACTTC